The sequence of this T cell receptor (beta chain) was determined in a study of blood T cell repertoires in COVID-19. After removal of 6 bases from V and 0 bases from J, the junction contained 6 bases not matched to a gene. CDR1 is GTSNPN, CDR2 SVGIG, per germline (reference sequence). The CDR3 has 14 residues. Profiling relied on immunoSEQ multiplex PCR, and the TCRdb table lists in-frame clones only, not all of them. The sample lists about 76,000 clones, about 88% occurring once. Sequences were obtained from peripheral blood. V gene TRBV30 combines with J gene TRBJ2-7; 9 positions match TRBD1. The TCR originated in a man aged 55-75 years with COVID-19, enrolled during active disease. The CDR3 here is CACNRGHSSYEQYF. DNA of the CDR3: TGTGCCTGTAACAGGGGGCACAGCTCCTACGAGCAGTACTTC.